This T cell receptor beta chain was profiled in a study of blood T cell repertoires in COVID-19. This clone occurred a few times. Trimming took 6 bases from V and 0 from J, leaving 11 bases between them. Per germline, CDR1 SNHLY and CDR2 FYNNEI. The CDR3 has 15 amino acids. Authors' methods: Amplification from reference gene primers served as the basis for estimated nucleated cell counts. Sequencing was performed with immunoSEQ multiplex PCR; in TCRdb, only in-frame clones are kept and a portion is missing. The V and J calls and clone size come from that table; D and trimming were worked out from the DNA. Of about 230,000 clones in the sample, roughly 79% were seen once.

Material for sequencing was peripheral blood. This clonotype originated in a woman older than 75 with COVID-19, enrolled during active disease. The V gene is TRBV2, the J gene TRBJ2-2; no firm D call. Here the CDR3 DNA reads TGTGCCAGCAGGAAAGACATATCGAACACCGGGGAGCTGTTTTTT. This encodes CASRKDISNTGELFF.